Listed here are 21 T cell receptor beta chains from one sample, sequenced in a study of a mutant IDH1 vaccine in newly diagnosed glioma listed by TCRdb under 2021. The time point label corresponds to: week 47, end of study. A 20-mer mutant IDH1 peptide at 300 micrograms in Montanide made up each vaccine dose, which was injected subcutaneously together with topical imiquimod. Library preparation was by the immunoSEQ multiplex PCR assay. This immuneACCESS table, as held by TCRdb, lists in-frame sequences with V and J called but not all clones. Of the missing ones, under half trace to an unresolved V gene in checked studies; the others have no known cause. The sample profile shows some 42,000 clones; around 82% of them were found once. The ten largest clones add up to over 15% of the sample. Their antigens remain unidentified. The sample in question was PBMCs, obtained from a glioma patient whose treatment included an IDH1 peptide vaccine. These receptors came from a man younger than 35 with glioma. Some clones in this sample may be carry-over from other donors' samples.

This clone was counted between two and nine times. V gene TRBV19 combines with J gene TRBJ1-1; weak D call: TRBD1 (6 bases). CDR3 length: 15 residues. The V end was cut by 4 bases, the J end by 0 bases, with 12 bases between. Germline V lookup: CDR1 LNHDA, CDR2 SQIVND (reference sequence). The CDR3 sequence: CASSTTGLMNTEAFF. In DNA form, the CDR3 reads TGTGCCAGTAGTACGACAGGCCTCATGAACACTGAAGCTTTCTTT.

V usage is TRBV5-1 and J usage is TRBJ2-2; no clear D gene. V lost 6 bases and J lost 4, with 10 bases in between. CDR3 length: 13 residues. From germline, CDR1 is SGHRS and CDR2 YFSETQ. CDR3 DNA: TGCGCCAGCAAGGGCAGCCCCACCGGGGAGCTGTTTTTT. Encoded protein: CASKGSPTGELFF.

The CDR3 nucleotides are TGCGCCAGCAGCTTGGACGGGGCGCGGGCCACTGAAGCTTTCTTT. The encoded protein is CASSLDGARATEAFF. The genes are TRBV5-1 and TRBJ1-1; a possible D gene is TRBD1 (5 bases). Germline assignment: CDR1 SGHRS and CDR2 YFSETQ. The V gene lost 0 bases and the J gene lost 4 bases, with 13 bases spanning the gap. The CDR3 is made up of 15 amino acids.

J is TRBJ1-2 and V is TRBV7-9; a weak D match, TRBD1 (5 bases). The CDR3 loop spans 12 amino acids. The germline CDR1 and CDR2 sequences are SEHNR and FQNEAQ (reference sequence). V lost 1 base, J lost 5 bases, and 5 bases lay in between. CDR3 sequence (DNA): TGTGCCAGCAGCTTAGAGGGGTATGGCTACACCTTC. It specifies CASSLEGYGYTF.

This chain links TRBV7-8 with TRBJ1-2, with D possibly TRBD1 on 5 matching bases. Trimming cost V 0 bases and J 4 bases, with 9 bases left between them. CDR3 length: 14 residues. Germline CDR1 SGHVS, CDR2 FQNEAQ. CDR3 DNA: TGTGCCAGCAGCTTAGCGCCAGGGCGCTATGGCTACACCTTC. Translation gives CASSLAPGRYGYTF.

This clone has more than one count but fewer than ten. The V gene is TRBV23-1, the J gene TRBJ2-4; the D gene is possibly TRBD1 (6 bases). TRBV23-1 is annotated as an ORF whose role is uncertain. Trimming cost V 0 bases and J 5 bases, with 11 bases left between them. CDR3 length: 15 residues. The CDR3 sequence: CASSQSWGRENIQYF. The DNA of the CDR3 is TGCGCCAGCAGTCAATCCTGGGGGCGAGAAAACATTCAGTACTTC.

The rearrangement joins TRBV30 to TRBJ1-6; the match to TRBD1 covers 9 bases. With V trimmed by 4 bases and J by 11 bases, 9 bases remained unmatched. Germline V gives CDR1 GTSNPN, CDR2 SVGIG (reference sequence). The CDR3 has 14 residues. The DNA of the CDR3 is TGTGCCTGGAATCTGGGGACAGGGAGCACACCCCTCCACTTT. Its protein is CAWNLGTGSTPLHF.

This clone was recorded only once. V is TRBV6-1 and J is TRBJ2-7; D possibly corresponds to TRBD1 (6 bases). Germline V CDR1 and CDR2: MNHNS, SASEGT. V was pared by 6 bases and J by 1 base, with 13 bases between. CDR3 length: 14 amino acids. The CDR3 sequence: CASRQGPFSYEQYF. The DNA for the CDR3 is TGTGCCAGCAGACAGGGTCCATTTTCCTACGAGCAGTACTTC.

This chain connects TRBV5-1 to TRBJ1-1, with 7 positions matching TRBD1. This CDR3 has 16 residues. The germline V gene encodes CDR1 SGHRS and CDR2 YFSETQ. Trimming at V came to 3 bases and at J to 4 bases, leaving 12 bases not matched to a gene. The CDR3 DNA is TGCGCCAGCAGCTCGGGGTGGACAGGCGGGGTCACTGAAGCTTTCTTT. Translated: CASSSGWTGGVTEAFF. Filled out from reference TRBV5-1 and TRBJ1-1, the complete variable domain reads KAGVTQTPRYLIKTRGQQVTLSCSPISGHRSVSWYQQTPGQGLQFLFEYFSETQRNKGNFPGRFSGRQFSNSRSEMNVSTLELGDSALYLCASSSGWTGGVTEAFFGQGTRLTVV.

The gene calls are TRBV30 and TRBJ1-2, with a possible D match to TRBD1 (5 bases). From germline, CDR1 is GTSNPN and CDR2 SVGIG (reference sequence). V lost 4 bases, J lost 1 base, and 16 bases lay in between. The CDR3 is 15 residues long. CDR3 region: CAWNRGHMNNYGYTF. The CDR3 DNA follows: TGTGCCTGGAACCGTGGACATATGAATAACTATGGCTACACCTTC.

The chain employs TRBV4-1 and TRBJ1-3, with D possibly TRBD1 on 5 matching bases. Trimming pared 0 bases from V and 3 bases from J, leaving 6 bases between. This CDR3 has 14 amino acids. From germline, CDR1 is MGHRA and CDR2 YSYEKL. The CDR3 reads CASSQDRVGNTIYF. The CDR3 DNA is TGCGCCAGCAGCCAAGACAGGGTTGGAAACACCATATATTTT.

J is TRBJ1-2 and V is TRBV15; D gene uncertain. V was shortened by 1 base and J by 4 bases, with 10 bases between the two germline ends. This CDR3 region has 14 residues. The germline gives CDR1 LNHNV, CDR2 YYDKDF (reference sequence). CDR3 in DNA: TGTGCCACCAGCAGAGCAGAGCCATTCTATGGCTACACCTTC. Translating it yields CATSRAEPFYGYTF.

In its sample, this clone was seen a few times. The V call is TRBV7-8, the J call TRBJ1-4, with D unclear. This CDR3 spans 12 amino acids. Trimming removed 1 base from V and 6 bases from J, with 3 bases in between. Germline CDR1 reads SGHVS; CDR2 reads FQNEAQ. The CDR3 DNA sequence: TGTGCCAGCAGCTTAGTAGATGAAAAACTGTTTTTT. It encodes CASSLVDEKLFF.

The chain has TRBV25-1 and TRBJ2-2, with D perhaps given as TRBD1 or TRBD2 (6 bases each). The V gene's germline CDR1 is MGHDK and CDR2 SYGVNS. This CDR3 is built from 14 residues. V lost 7 bases, J lost 6 bases, and 15 bases lay in between. The CDR3 here is CASKGLRGPGELFF. DNA for the CDR3: TGTGCCAGCAAGGGACTCAGGGGTCCCGGGGAGCTGTTTTTT.

The chain combines TRBV23-1 with TRBJ1-4; 8 bases agree with TRBD1. TRBV23-1 is given ORF status, its function remaining uncertain. The J segment lost 7 bases and the V segment lost 10 bases, leaving 11 bases of the junction unmatched. The CDR3 consists of 14 residues. The CDR3 here is CANGVDRVGEKLFF. In DNA form, the CDR3 reads TGCGCCAACGGGGTGGACAGGGTGGGTGAAAAACTGTTTTTT.

This rearrangement joins TRBV30 to TRBJ2-2; D perhaps matches TRBD2 (5 bases). The CDR3 length is 13 residues. Deletions cut 8 bases from V and 4 bases from J, with 14 bases between. Germline V gene data show CDR1 as GTSNPN and CDR2 as SVGIG (reference sequence). CDR3 region: CALGLAGTGELFF. The CDR3 DNA sequence: TGTGCCCTCGGTTTGGCGGGCACCGGGGAGCTGTTTTTT.

The CDR3 spells CASSSLWANYGYTF. The CDR3 nucleotides are TGTGCCAGCAGTTCTTTATGGGCGAACTATGGCTACACCTTC. This chain connects TRBV27 to TRBJ1-2; D unclear. In germline, CDR1 is MNHEY, CDR2 SMNVEV (reference sequence). This CDR3 has 14 residues. Trimming pared 4 bases from V and 2 bases from J, leaving 11 bases between.

The rearrangement joins TRBV14 to TRBJ2-5, with a weak D call TRBD2 (6 bases). This CDR3 has 15 amino acids. Looked up from germline, CDR1 is SGHDN and CDR2 is FVKESK. V lost 1 base and J 5 bases, leaving 14 bases between the germline ends. The CDR3 DNA reads TGTGCCAGCAGCCAAGTTGCGAAGGAGGGCGAGACCCAGTACTTC. Its translation: CASSQVAKEGETQYF.

This clone was seen a few times. The genes are TRBV5-4 and TRBJ2-7; TRBD1 matches at 7 bases. J lost 4 bases, V lost 1 base, and 5 bases had no gene match. CDR1 is SGHNT, CDR2 YYREEE, per germline (reference sequence). The CDR3 contains 14 residues. The DNA for the CDR3 is TGTGCCAGCAGCTTGAAGGGGGCTAGGTACGAGCAGTACTTC. Translation: CASSLKGARYEQYF.

The chain couples TRBV25-1 to TRBJ1-2, with D possibly being TRBD1 (5 bases). The V and J ends lost 5 bases and 6 bases respectively, with 16 bases between them. The V gene's germline CDR1 is MGHDK and CDR2 SYGVNS. The CDR3 has 14 residues. For the CDR3, the DNA is TGTGCCAGCAGTTATGGCGGGGGAGTCGATGGCTACACCTTC. It encodes CASSYGGGVDGYTF.

The J gene is TRBJ1-1, the V gene TRBV19, with 9 bases fitting TRBD1. Germline lookup yields CDR1 LNHDA and CDR2 SQIVND (reference sequence). The CDR3 totals 14 residues. Trimming took 7 bases from V and 4 from J; bases not matched to a gene: 7. The chain's CDR3 is CASKLQGAVTEAFF. DNA of the CDR3: TGTGCCAGTAAGTTACAGGGGGCGGTCACTGAAGCTTTCTTT. Filled out from reference TRBV19 and TRBJ1-1, the complete variable domain reads DGGITQSPKYLFRKEGQNVTLSCEQNLNHDAMYWYRQDPGQGLRLIYYSQIVNDFQKGDIAEGYSVSREKKESFPLTVTSAQKNPTAFYLCASKLQGAVTEAFFGQGTRLTVV.